The clone carrying this T cell receptor (beta chain) was found many times. Antigen: not known. The sample is drawn from a study of Graves' ophthalmopathy and Graves' hyperthyroidism. Looking at the study overall: The stable label applied to hyperthyroidism with no ophthalmopathy within 18 months of follow-up.

From RNA, the CDR3 regions of TCR beta chains were amplified and sequenced. HTBI primers were employed in first-round RT-PCR, then a second-round multiplex PCR followed. One entry per CDR3 protein results from TCRdb running MiXCR on the multiplex PCR reads. Here the sample spans a few hundred thousand distinct CDR3 sequences, 39% being singletons. Only newly diagnosed hyperthyroidism patients aged 18 to 65, with under 2 months' duration, were enrolled. Thyroid ultrasound, orbital computed tomography, TRAb, serum thyroxine and clinical symptoms formed the basis of diagnosis. Study-wide points: Blood also carried most expanded thyroid clonotypes exceeding 0.001 frequency.

Trimming stripped 1 base from V and 0 bases from J, with 21 bases between. CDR1 KGHDR and CDR2 SFDVKD come from the germline V gene. The CDR3 loop spans 19 amino acids. The sequenced sample consisted of peripheral blood or thyroid tissue (not recorded which). V gene TRBV24-1 combines with J gene TRBJ2-7; tentative D call: TRBD1 (6 bases). The sequence was obtained from an adult man with Graves' hyperthyroidism. The CDR3 spells CATSDFWPDGQSYSYEQYF. The CDR3 bases are TGTGCCACCAGTGATTTTTGGCCTGACGGACAGTCCTACTCCTACGAGCAGTACTTC.